The 13 T cell receptor beta chains in this list originate from one sample, sequenced in a study of cytomegalovirus exposure and HLA in healthy donors. Researchers ran the PCR with 60 Vbeta and 13 Jbeta primers. Clones were read by immunoSEQ multiplex PCR, and TCRdb kept only the in-frame ones, dropping some. The repertoire holds approximately 130,000 clones, with about 9.2% as singletons. The sequencing input was PBMCs. These receptors originate from a woman aged 40-49 years in good health and CMV-seropositive.

The V and J genes are TRBV19 and TRBJ2-3, with D possibly matching TRBD1 (6 bases). CDR1 LNHDA and CDR2 SQIVND come from the germline V gene (reference sequence). With 3 bases removed from V and 2 bases from J, the gap between germline ends came to 12 bases. The CDR3 has 15 amino acids. As DNA, the CDR3 is TGTGCCAGTAGTATCTGGACAGAGCCCACAGATACGCAGTATTTT. It is translated as CASSIWTEPTDTQYF.

The sample holds a few counts of this clone. The chain employs TRBV6-1 and TRBJ2-3; a weak D match, TRBD2 (6 bases). The CDR3 is made up of 12 amino acids. CDR1 is MNHNS, CDR2 SASEGT, per germline. Trimming removed 6 bases at V and 5 bases at J, with 9 bases between. CDR3 amino acids: CASSWGEDTQYF. In DNA, the CDR3 is TGTGCCAGCAGCTGGGGGGAAGATACGCAGTATTTT.

The chain carries TRBV2 and TRBJ2-1, with 8 bases lining up with TRBD2. The length of the CDR3 is 15 residues. V shed 4 bases and J 0 bases; nucleotides not matched to a gene: 2. CDR1 is SNHLY and CDR2 is FYNNEI in the germline V gene. The CDR3 DNA reads as TGTGCCAGCAGTGGACTAGCGAACTCCTACAATGAGCAGTTCTTC. It yields the protein CASSGLANSYNEQFF. Filled out from reference TRBV2 and TRBJ2-1, the complete variable domain reads EPEVTQTPSHQVTQMGQEVILRCVPISNHLYFYWYRQILGQKVEFLVSFYNNEISEKSEIFDDQFSVERPDGSNFTLKIRSTKLEDSAMYFCASSGLANSYNEQFFGPGTRLTVL.

This clone was recorded a few times. V is TRBV5-4 and J is TRBJ2-3, with 7 bases aligning to TRBD2. J was trimmed by 0 bases and V by 9 bases; bases with no gene match: 10. The CDR3 contains 15 residues. Germline CDR1 SGHNT, CDR2 YYREEE (reference sequence). CDR3 amino acids: CAIPTSASSTDTQYF. CDR3 DNA sequence: TGTGCCATCCCAACTAGCGCATCTAGCACAGATACGCAGTATTTT.

This clone was detected only a few times. Mismatch with germline at one junction end may stem from a read error. The chain employs TRBV5-1 and TRBJ1-4, with a possible D match to TRBD1 (6 bases). Germline CDR1 SGHRS, CDR2 YFSETQ. The CDR3 loop spans 14 amino acids. CDR3: CANSPGQPNEKLFF. The CDR3 bases are TGCGCCAACAGCCCAGGACAGCCGAATGAAAAACTGTTTTTT.

This sequence joins TRBV19 and TRBJ2-7, with 8 bases aligning to TRBD1. V was clipped by 3 bases and J by 2 bases; unmatched bases: 6. CDR3 length equals 15 residues. Per the germline V gene, CDR1 is LNHDA and CDR2 is SQIVND (reference sequence). The CDR3 loop is CASSINSGQAYEQYF. In DNA, the CDR3 is TGTGCCAGTAGTATCAATTCGGGACAGGCCTACGAGCAGTACTTC. Combining the CDR3 with reference TRBV19 and TRBJ2-7 gives the whole variable domain DGGITQSPKYLFRKEGQNVTLSCEQNLNHDAMYWYRQDPGQGLRLIYYSQIVNDFQKGDIAEGYSVSREKKESFPLTVTSAQKNPTAFYLCASSINSGQAYEQYFGPGTRLTVT.

The chain couples TRBV7-2 to TRBJ2-7, with D unclear. Per the germline V gene, CDR1 is SGHTA and CDR2 is FQGNSA. The CDR3 is 11 residues long. Trimming removed 5 bases from V and 5 bases from J, with 7 bases in between. CDR3 sequence (DNA): TGTGCCAGCAGCGCACTGGACGAGCAGTACTTC. It yields the protein CASSALDEQYF.

Ten or more counts support this clone. The J gene is TRBJ2-1, the V gene TRBV6-5, with TRBD1 matching over 9 bases. Germline V lookup: CDR1 MNHEY, CDR2 SVGAGI. V lost 4 bases to trimming and J lost 10 bases; unmatched junction nucleotides: 8. This CDR3 region has 14 residues. The CDR3 DNA reads TGTGCCAGCAGTTGGACAGGGGCCGGCAGGGAGCAGTTCTTC. Its translation is CASSWTGAGREQFF.

The chain is built from TRBV20-1 and TRBJ2-1; D call uncertain. The CDR3 is made up of 11 amino acids. Trimming pared 2 bases from V and 9 bases from J, leaving 8 bases between. Per the germline V gene, CDR1 is DFQATT and CDR2 is SNEGSKA (reference sequence). The chain's CDR3 is CSARRATEQFF. The CDR3 DNA reads TGCAGTGCTAGACGAGCTACTGAGCAGTTCTTC.

The chain recombines TRBV7-2 with TRBJ1-2; a weak D match, TRBD1 (5 bases). V gave up 5 bases and J gave up 2 bases, with 12 bases separating them. The CDR3 has 14 residues. CDR1 SGHTA and CDR2 FQGNSA come from the germline V gene. CDR3 bases: TGTGCCAGCAGCATAAGTCAGGGAAACTATGGCTACACCTTC. Protein product: CASSISQGNYGYTF.

This clone turned up a few times. This chain uses TRBV7-6 with TRBJ2-1; 11 bases align to TRBD1. This CDR3 comprises 15 residues. The V gene's germline CDR1 is SGHVS and CDR2 FNYEAQ. The junction had 4 bases not matched to a gene; V was cut back by 5 bases and J by 4 bases. CDR3 sequence: CASSLGQGAYNEQFF. CDR3 nucleotides: TGTGCCAGCAGCCTAGGACAGGGGGCGTACAATGAGCAGTTCTTC.

Only a few counts were recorded for this clone. The genes are TRBV18 and TRBJ2-3; 10 bases map to TRBD1. The CDR3 length is 16 residues. The germline V gene encodes CDR1 KGHSH and CDR2 LQKENI. J lost 2 bases, V lost 1 base, and 3 bases had no gene match. The CDR3 region is CASSPLGQGVTDTQYF. The CDR3 DNA follows: TGTGCCAGCTCACCACTCGGACAGGGGGTCACAGATACGCAGTATTTT.

The rearrangement links TRBV27 to TRBJ1-2; D is undetermined. V was trimmed by 3 bases and J by 2 bases, leaving 10 bases between them. The CDR3 covers 14 residues. Germline lookup yields CDR1 MNHEY and CDR2 SMNVEV (reference sequence). CDR3 in amino acids: CASSFTPGNYGYTF. The CDR3 nucleotides are TGTGCCAGCAGTTTCACCCCCGGGAACTATGGCTACACCTTC.